This is a list of T cell receptor beta chains from one sample in a study of cytomegalovirus exposure and HLA in healthy donors. Sequencing was performed with immunoSEQ multiplex PCR; in TCRdb, only in-frame clones are kept and a portion is missing. The table lists about 150,000 clones, around 76% of them singletons. The material sequenced was PBMCs. The receptor source for this set is a middle-aged man in good health and CMV-seronegative. Each CDR3 is given with its conserved first and last residue. D genes are given only for firm matches. Not every row has a clone size; where given, it reads once, few, many or a size class.

clone_size	v_call	j_call	d_call	cdr3_aa	cdr3_nt
once	TRBV18	TRBJ1-5	-	CASSPPGTYSNQPQHF	TGTGCCAGCTCACCGCCCGGGACTTATAGCAATCAGCCCCAGCATTTT
once	TRBV27	TRBJ1-5	-	CASSLGGGYSHDQPQHF	TGTGCCAGCAGTTTAGGGGGAGGGTATTCCCACGATCAGCCCCAGCATTTT
-	TRBV5-6	TRBJ2-7	TRBD1	CASTQMRQGAAEQYF	TGTGCCAGCACCCAGATGAGGCAGGGGGCCGCCGAGCAGTACTTC
-	TRBV6-1	TRBJ2-1	-	CASSLGRLTEQFF	TGTGCCAGCAGTCTCGGCAGGTTAACTGAGCAGTTCTTC
-	TRBV19	TRBJ1-1	-	CASSIAGMGTEAFF	TGTGCCAGTAGTATAGCGGGGATGGGCACTGAAGCTTTCTTT
few	TRBV5-1	TRBJ2-5	TRBD1	CASSFSGTGEETQYF	TGCGCCAGCAGCTTTTCCGGGACAGGGGAAGAGACCCAGTACTTC
-	TRBV6-1	TRBJ1-3	-	CASSEQGSGNTIYF	TGTGCCAGCAGTGAACAGGGTTCTGGAAACACCATATATTTT
once	TRBV30	TRBJ2-5	-	CAWSVAEETQYF	TGTGCCTGGAGTGTGGCCGAAGAGACCCAGTACTTC
-	TRBV27	TRBJ2-1	TRBD2	CASGAGGYNEQFF	TGTGCCAGTGGGGCGGGAGGATACAATGAGCAGTTCTTC
-	TRBV5-1	TRBJ2-1	-	CASSLGGRLYNEQFF	TGCGCCAGCAGCTTGGGAGGGAGACTTTACAATGAGCAGTTCTTC
-	TRBV7-6	TRBJ2-2	-	CASSLATVTGELFF	TGTGCCAGCAGCTTAGCAACAGTCACCGGGGAGCTGTTTTTT
few	TRBV29-1	TRBJ2-5	TRBD1	CSVSSGGLETQYF	TGCAGCGTTTCCTCAGGGGGCCTCGAGACCCAGTACTTC
-	TRBV5-6	TRBJ2-7	-	CASSLGQNYEQYF	TGTGCCAGCAGCTTGGGACAGAACTACGAGCAGTACTTC
-	TRBV1	TRBJ1-2	-	CTSSQDRGEGCGYGYTF	TGCACCAGCAGCCAAGATCGGGGGGAAGGGTGCGGCTATGGCTACACCTTC
once	TRBV6-1	TRBJ1-2	-	CASSATDANYGYTF	TGTGCCAGCAGTGCGACAGATGCCAACTATGGCTACACCTTC
-	TRBV27	TRBJ2-7	TRBD1	CASSFGTAFYEQYF	TGTGCCAGCAGTTTCGGGACAGCATTTTACGAGCAGTACTTC
-	TRBV11-2	TRBJ2-1	TRBD2	CASSPKGAGEGYNEQFF	TGTGCCAGCAGCCCCAAAGGAGCGGGAGAAGGGTACAATGAGCAGTTCTTC
few	TRBV10-3	TRBJ2-3	TRBD2	CAIGSGLADTDTQYF	TGTGCCATCGGAAGTGGACTAGCGGACACAGATACGCAGTATTTT
-	TRBV12-5	TRBJ2-1	TRBD2	CASGLVTGGRVTYNEQFF	TGTGCTAGTGGTTTGGTCACGGGGGGGAGAGTAACCTACAATGAGCAGTTCTTC
-	TRBV19	TRBJ1-5	-	CASSIQGWWNQPQHF	TGTGCCAGTAGTATTCAGGGCTGGTGGAATCAGCCCCAGCATTTT
few	TRBV19	TRBJ2-7	TRBD2	CASSIRTSGSVYEQYF	TGTGCCAGTAGTATTCGGACTAGCGGGAGCGTCTACGAGCAGTACTTC
few	TRBV29-1	TRBJ1-2	-	CSPSTGHSNYGYTF	TGCAGCCCATCAACGGGACACTCCAACTATGGCTACACCTTC
once	TRBV18	TRBJ2-7	TRBD1	CASSHRGREIDEQYF	TGTGCCAGCTCACACAGGGGGCGGGAAATAGACGAGCAGTACTTC
few	TRBV13	TRBJ1-2	-	CASSESGGASYGYTF	TGTGCCAGCAGTGAAAGTGGGGGGGCCAGCTATGGCTACACCTTC
-	TRBV5-1	TRBJ2-7	-	CASSHGQNYEQYF	TGCGCCAGCAGCCACGGACAGAACTACGAGCAGTACTTC
-	TRBV10-3	TRBJ2-2	-	CAISGGDTGELFF	TGTGCCATCAGCGGGGGAGACACCGGGGAGCTGTTTTTT
-	TRBV5-4	TRBJ1-1	TRBD1	CASRSGQGETEAFF	TGTGCCAGCAGGTCGGGACAGGGGGAAACTGAAGCTTTCTTT
-	TRBV18	TRBJ2-7	-	CASSPGGYEQYF	TGTGCCAGCTCACCAGGAGGCTACGAGCAGTACTTC
-	TRBV7-6	TRBJ2-3	-	CASSFLSSSGSTDTQYF	TGTGCCAGCAGCTTCCTCTCCTCCAGCGGGAGCACAGATACGCAGTATTTT
once	TRBV9	TRBJ2-1	-	CASSVAEGDGDEQFF	TGTGCCAGCAGCGTAGCTGAGGGAGACGGGGATGAGCAGTTCTTC
-	TRBV5-5	TRBJ2-7	-	CASSLVQGSYEQYF	TGTGCCAGCAGCTTGGTTCAGGGATCCTACGAGCAGTACTTC